These 32 T cell receptor beta chains were all obtained from the same sample, sequenced in a study of T cell responses to AZD1222 COVID-19 vaccine. Profiling relied on immunoSEQ multiplex PCR, and the TCRdb table lists in-frame clones only, not all of them. Altogether some 120,000 clones are present, around 87% being singletons, with the ten largest covering 1% to 1.5%. The sequenced sample was peripheral blood, obtained on day 0 of AZD1222 vaccination. The receptors shown here come from an adult in good health.

This clone occurred a few times. The chain joins TRBV6-2 or TRBV6-3 to TRBJ2-7; tentatively, D is TRBD2 (6 bases). The ends were cut back, 4 bases at V and 10 bases at J, with 17 bases in the middle. Germline-derived CDR1 and CDR2 are MNHEY and SVGEGT. The CDR3 is made up of 13 amino acids. The CDR3 loop reads CASSSLGTGGQYF. The CDR3 coding sequence is TGTGCCAGCAGTTCATTGGGAACCGGGGGACAGTACTTC.

This rearrangement joins TRBV11-2 to TRBJ2-5; a weak D match, TRBD1 (6 bases). Between the trimmed V and J ends, which lost 5 bases and 1 base, there was a span of 20 bases. CDR1 and CDR2 (germline): SGHAT, FQNNGV. The CDR3 consists of 17 residues. This CDR3 is CASSPGVQGLLQETQYF. As DNA, the CDR3 is TGTGCCAGCAGCCCGGGCGTCCAGGGGCTTCTCCAAGAGACCCAGTACTTC.

This chain uses TRBV3-1 (or the pseudogene TRBV3-2) with TRBJ2-5; the match to TRBD2 covers 9 bases. CDR1 is LGHDT and CDR2 is YNNKEL in the germline V gene (reference sequence). The V and J ends lost 0 bases and 1 base, in that order; junction bases with no gene match: 9. The CDR3 runs 18 residues. As DNA, the CDR3 is TGTGCCAGCAGCCAAGAGTCTGGTGCTAGCGGGGCCCAAGAGACCCAGTACTTC. It is translated as CASSQESGASGAQETQYF.

This clone came up a few times. The V call is TRBV13, the J call TRBJ2-7; weak D call: TRBD2 (5 bases). CDR3 length equals 14 residues. The V end was cut by 5 bases, the J end by 5 bases, with 16 bases between. In germline, CDR1 is PRHDT, CDR2 FYEKMQ (reference sequence). CDR3 amino acids: CASSPRRTFNEQYF. The CDR3 coding sequence is TGTGCCAGCAGCCCCCGGCGGACTTTCAACGAGCAGTACTTC.

The chain is built from TRBV2 and TRBJ2-5; 7 bases match TRBD1. J gave up 1 base and V 7 bases, and 6 bases lay outside the gene matches. The CDR3 totals 14 residues. CDR1 is SNHLY, CDR2 FYNNEI, per germline. The CDR3, as DNA: TGTGCCAGCACAACGACAGGGAGCCAAGAGACCCAGTACTTC. Translating it yields CASTTTGSQETQYF. The full variable domain, with the rest looked up from reference TRBV2 and TRBJ2-5, is EPEVTQTPSHQVTQMGQEVILRCVPISNHLYFYWYRQILGQKVEFLVSFYNNEISEKSEIFDDQFSVERPDGSNFTLKIRSTKLEDSAMYFCASTTTGSQETQYFGPGTRLLVL.

The chain carries TRBV11-2 and TRBJ1-3; D is uncertain. V was clipped by 0 bases and J by 4 bases, with 13 bases between them. Germline lookup yields CDR1 SGHAT and CDR2 FQNNGV. This CDR3 has 16 amino acids. The CDR3 nucleotides are TGTGCCAGCAGCTTAGACCGGGCGGACCACGGAAACACCATATATTTT. It yields the protein CASSLDRADHGNTIYF.

The chain has TRBV6-5 and TRBJ1-2; D uncertain. Trimming left V 6 bases short and J 4 bases short, with 15 bases between. Germline values: CDR1 MNHEY, CDR2 SVGAGI. CDR3 length: 14 residues. Here the CDR3 reads CASRGVEGSYGYTF. CDR3 DNA sequence: TGTGCCAGCAGGGGAGTTGAAGGAAGCTATGGCTACACCTTC.

This rearrangement joins TRBV5-1 to TRBJ1-1, with 9 nucleotides matching TRBD1. The CDR3 covers 15 residues. Germline V gene sequence: CDR1 SGHRS, CDR2 YFSETQ. V was pared by 3 bases and J by 0 bases, with 3 bases of the junction left unmatched. The CDR3 protein is CASSSGTGLNTEAFF. For the CDR3, the DNA is TGCGCCAGCAGCTCCGGGACAGGGCTGAACACTGAAGCTTTCTTT. Full variable domain (rest looked up from reference TRBV5-1 and TRBJ1-1): KAGVTQTPRYLIKTRGQQVTLSCSPISGHRSVSWYQQTPGQGLQFLFEYFSETQRNKGNFPGRFSGRQFSNSRSEMNVSTLELGDSALYLCASSSGTGLNTEAFFGQGTRLTVV.

This clone was seen a few times. The V call is TRBV18, the J call TRBJ1-2; D is unclear. CDR1 and CDR2 from the germline V gene are KGHSH and LQKENI. The V end was cut by 6 bases, the J end by 2 bases, with 10 bases between. The CDR3 consists of 13 residues. This CDR3 reads CASSVENNYGYTF. CDR3 DNA: TGTGCCAGCTCCGTAGAAAACAACTATGGCTACACCTTC.

This rearrangement joins TRBV6-5 to TRBJ1-1; 7 bases agree with TRBD1. V dropped 5 bases and J dropped 6; count of bases not matched to a gene: 6. This CDR3 region has 13 residues. The germline gives CDR1 MNHEY, CDR2 SVGAGI. The CDR3 region has the DNA TGTGCCAGCAGTAGTACAGGGGCCTCTGAAGCTTTCTTT. This translates into CASSSTGASEAFF.

This chain uses TRBV11-3 with TRBJ2-1; D is possibly TRBD2 (7 bases). CDR3 length: 16 residues. V dropped 5 bases and J dropped 0 bases, with 14 bases sitting between them. Germline loops: CDR1 SGHNT, CDR2 YENEEA. CDR3 protein: CASSRRAGASYNEQFF. CDR3 coding DNA: TGTGCCAGCAGCCGGAGGGCGGGGGCCTCCTACAATGAGCAGTTCTTC.

The genes are TRBV25-1 and TRBJ1-4, with 10 bases identical to TRBD1. Losses at the gene ends were 4 bases for V and 8 bases for J; bases not matched to a gene: 16. Germline values: CDR1 MGHDK, CDR2 SYGVNS. There are 18 residues in the CDR3. CDR3 in amino acids: CASSGRRDRGVRVEKLFF. The CDR3 bases are TGTGCCAGCAGTGGAAGGCGGGACAGGGGAGTACGTGTGGAAAAACTGTTTTTT.

The chain carries TRBV3-1 (or the pseudogene TRBV3-2) and TRBJ2-7, with 9 positions matching TRBD1. Germline CDR1 LGHDT, CDR2 YNNKEL (reference sequence). There are 13 residues in the CDR3. Losses at the gene ends were 4 bases for V and 4 bases for J; bases not matched to a gene: 2. This chain's CDR3 is CASSPGTGYEQYF. The CDR3 bases are TGTGCCAGCAGCCCGGGGACAGGGTACGAGCAGTACTTC.

The gene calls are TRBV7-8 and TRBJ2-5, with 7 bases fitting TRBD2. CDR3 length: 13 amino acids. Germline CDR1 and CDR2: SGHVS and FQNEAQ. Germline trimming cut 7 bases from V and 3 bases from J; bases unmatched to any gene: 5. The CDR3 sequence: CASKRGEEETQYF. Here the CDR3 DNA reads TGTGCCAGCAAACGGGGGGAGGAAGAGACCCAGTACTTC.

The rearrangement uses TRBV18 and TRBJ1-2, with TRBD1 matching 7 bases. CDR1 and CDR2 (germline): KGHSH, LQKENI. The CDR3 length is 14 residues. J gave up 3 bases and V 1 base, and 2 bases lay outside the gene matches. The CDR3 here is CASSPQGTDYGYTF. CDR3 nucleotides: TGTGCCAGCTCACCACAAGGGACAGACTATGGCTACACCTTC.

The chain has TRBV5-1 and TRBJ2-6; 8 bases are shared with TRBD1. Germline-derived CDR1 and CDR2 are SGHRS and YFSETQ. Unmatched junction bases numbered 6, after V lost 6 bases and J lost 1 base. This CDR3 contains 16 residues. Here the CDR3 DNA reads TGCGCCAGCAACCAGGGGGCTTTGTCTGGGGCCAACGTCCTGACTTTC. It is translated as CASNQGALSGANVLTF.

V is TRBV30 and J is TRBJ1-1; 7 bases line up with TRBD1. The V segment lost 1 base and the J segment 7 bases; nucleotides outside the gene matches: 12. CDR1 and CDR2 from the germline V gene are GTSNPN and SVGIG (reference sequence). This CDR3 region has 15 residues. The CDR3 coding sequence is TGTGCCTGGAGTGAGGCCGGGACAGCGTGGGATGAAGCTTTCTTT. This encodes CAWSEAGTAWDEAFF. The complete variable domain, with remaining parts taken from reference TRBV30 and TRBJ1-1, reads SQTIHQWPATLVQPVGSPLSLECTVEGTSNPNLYWYRQAAGRGLQLLFYSVGIGQISSEVPQNLSASRPQDRQFILSSKKLLLSDSGFYLCAWSEAGTAWDEAFFGQGTRLTVV.

CDR3 coding DNA: TGTGCCAGCAGCCCCCCTTGGGGCAGGGACGCACTGTTTTTT. Its protein product is CASSPPWGRDALFF. The chain joins TRBV3-1 (or the pseudogene TRBV3-2) to TRBJ1-4, with D maybe TRBD1 (5 bases). Germline-derived CDR1 and CDR2 are LGHDT and YNNKEL (reference sequence). The CDR3 has 14 amino acids. Trimming stripped 4 bases from V and 13 bases from J, with 19 bases between.

The chain links TRBV19 to TRBJ1-2, with 9 bases fitting TRBD1. The V segment lost 8 bases and the J segment 2 bases; nucleotides outside the gene matches: 9. CDR3 size: 15 residues. Looked up from germline, CDR1 is LNHDA and CDR2 is SQIVND (reference sequence). The CDR3 region has the DNA TGTGCCAGTGACAGGGGGATTAGACAGAACTATGGCTACACCTTC. This translates into CASDRGIRQNYGYTF.

V gene TRBV5-1 combines with J gene TRBJ2-5; tentatively, D is TRBD2 (5 bases). The ends were cut back, 0 bases at V and 5 bases at J, with 8 bases in the middle. Germline CDR1 SGHRS, CDR2 YFSETQ. This CDR3 has 13 residues. The CDR3 DNA reads as TGCGCCAGCAGCTTGGAGAGCGGTGAGACCCAGTACTTC. Translated, it gives CASSLESGETQYF.

This clone was picked up one time. The CDR3 region is CASSPGQGAGYTF. DNA of the CDR3: TGTGCCAGCAGCCCCGGACAGGGAGCCGGCTACACCTTC. This chain joins TRBV7-6 and TRBJ1-2; 8 bases are a match to TRBD1. CDR3 length: 13 residues. With 5 bases clipped from V and 8 bases from J, the junction kept 7 bases outside the gene matches. The germline V gene encodes CDR1 SGHVS and CDR2 FNYEAQ.

This chain joins TRBV2 and TRBJ2-7; D may be TRBD1 (6 bases). In germline, CDR1 is SNHLY, CDR2 FYNNEI. This CDR3 has 14 amino acids. Trimming removed 7 bases from V and 0 bases from J, with 13 bases in between. The CDR3: CASNFGQISYEQYF. The CDR3 DNA follows: TGTGCCAGCAACTTCGGACAGATCTCCTACGAGCAGTACTTC.

The chain employs TRBV19 and TRBJ1-2; possible D gene TRBD1, 5 bases. Germline CDR1 is LNHDA and CDR2 is SQIVND (reference sequence). The CDR3 has 13 amino acids. Between the trimmed V and J ends, which lost 6 bases and 5 bases, there was a span of 13 bases. The CDR3 sequence is CASRMLGEYGYTF. The CDR3 bases are TGTGCCAGTAGAATGCTAGGGGAATATGGCTACACCTTC.

The genes are TRBV4-2 and TRBJ2-2; 8 nucleotides agree with TRBD1. The CDR3 is 16 residues long. CDR1 is LGHNA and CDR2 is YNFKEQ in the germline V gene. J gave up 2 bases and V 0 bases, and 2 bases lay outside the gene matches. CDR3 nucleotides: TGTGCCAGCAGCCAAGACGGGACAGGTAACACCGGGGAGCTGTTTTTT. Residues: CASSQDGTGNTGELFF.

This chain connects TRBV7-9 to TRBJ2-3; D might be TRBD1 (6 bases). Trimming stripped 5 bases from V and 6 bases from J, with 15 bases between. Germline CDR1 is SEHNR and CDR2 is FQNEAQ (reference sequence). CDR3 length equals 14 residues. CDR3 in amino acids: CASSPRVGADTQYF. For the CDR3, the DNA is TGTGCCAGCAGCCCTAGAGTGGGGGCGGATACGCAGTATTTT.

The chain joins TRBV19 to TRBJ2-2; possibly TRBD1 for D (6 bases). The CDR3 spans 13 residues. The V end lost 8 bases, the J end lost 5 bases, and 12 bases lay between the germline ends. Looked up from germline, CDR1 is LNHDA and CDR2 is SQIVND (reference sequence). The chain's CDR3 is CASYSGETGELFF. In DNA, the CDR3 is TGTGCCAGTTACTCAGGGGAGACCGGGGAGCTGTTTTTT.

The chain couples TRBV29-1 to TRBJ1-3; weak D call: TRBD1 (6 bases). In germline, CDR1 is SQVTM, CDR2 ANQGSEA. The CDR3 is 13 residues long. V lost 4 bases and J 3 bases, leaving 10 bases between the germline ends. The CDR3 region has the DNA TGCAGCGTTGCAACAGGGTTTGGAAACACCATATATTTT. Amino acids: CSVATGFGNTIYF.

This clone was recorded a few times. The gene calls are TRBV5-1 and TRBJ1-1, with unresolved D. The ends were cut back, 3 bases at V and 0 bases at J, with 6 bases in the middle. The CDR3 extends over 13 amino acids. From germline, CDR1 is SGHRS and CDR2 YFSETQ. Here the CDR3 reads CASSSDMNTEAFF. The DNA for the CDR3 is TGCGCCAGCAGCTCAGACATGAACACTGAAGCTTTCTTT.

V and J are TRBV29-1 and TRBJ2-4; the match to TRBD2 covers 7 bases. The CDR3 totals 15 residues. V lost 5 bases, J lost 0 bases, and 7 bases stayed unmatched. Looked up from germline, CDR1 is SQVTM and CDR2 is ANQGSEA. The CDR3 region has the DNA TGCAGCGTTTACACTAGCGCCTTAGCCAAAAACATTCAGTACTTC. Protein product: CSVYTSALAKNIQYF.

The chain uses TRBV10-1 and TRBJ2-4, with D perhaps TRBD1 (6 bases). Germline lookup yields CDR1 WNHNN and CDR2 SYGVQD (reference sequence). Trimming took 3 bases from V and 7 from J, leaving 10 bases between them. This CDR3 region has 13 residues. CDR3 coding DNA: TGCGCCAGCAGTGATGGGACACCCAACATTCAGTACTTC. Translated: CASSDGTPNIQYF.

About this clone itself: The junction shows a germline mismatch at one end, possibly a read error. CDR3 DNA: TGCGCCAGCAGCCAAGAGAGGGTCGATCCCTTC. Translated: CASSQERVDPF. The rearrangement joins TRBV4-1 to TRBJ2-7; TRBD2 is a possible D gene (5 bases). The V gene's germline CDR1 is MGHRA and CDR2 YSYEKL. This CDR3 region has 11 residues.

V usage is TRBV4-3 and J usage is TRBJ1-5; TRBD1 might be the D (5 bases). In germline, CDR1 is LGHNA, CDR2 YSLEER. The CDR3 totals 17 residues. The ends were cut back, 0 bases at V and 6 bases at J, with 18 bases in the middle. In DNA, the CDR3 is TGCGCCAGCAGCCAAGACCGGGCCAGGGCTGTTGTTCAGCCCCAGCATTTT. Protein sequence: CASSQDRARAVVQPQHF.